These 18 T cell receptor beta chains share one sample of origin, sequenced in a study of blood T cell repertoires in COVID-19. Clones were read by immunoSEQ multiplex PCR, and TCRdb kept only the in-frame ones, dropping some. The data show approximately 300,000 clones, 75% to 90% seen once. Source material: peripheral blood. Receptors originate from a man aged 25-40 years with acute or convalescent COVID-19.

This clone was seen just once. The rearrangement uses TRBV9 and TRBJ2-3, with TRBD2 as a possible D gene (6 bases). Between the trimmed V and J ends, which lost 3 bases and 6 bases, there was a span of 14 bases. CDR1 is SGDLS, CDR2 YYNGEE, per germline. The CDR3 extends over 14 amino acids. CDR3 amino acids: CASSDGGSGDTQYF. The CDR3 DNA reads as TGTGCCAGCAGCGACGGGGGAAGTGGTGATACGCAGTATTTT.

The chain is built from TRBV6-5 and TRBJ2-1; 7 bases match TRBD1. The CDR3 contains 12 residues. Germline-derived CDR1 and CDR2 are MNHEY and SVGAGI. V lost 10 bases to trimming and J lost 8 bases; unmatched junction nucleotides: 8. CDR3 loop: CATGDRIDEQFF. CDR3 sequence (DNA): TGTGCCACTGGGGACAGAATCGATGAGCAGTTCTTC.

The chain has TRBV11-2 and TRBJ2-1; 12 positions match TRBD2. The CDR3 contains 15 residues. V was clipped by 3 bases and J by 8 bases; unmatched bases: 5. Germline lookup yields CDR1 SGHAT and CDR2 FQNNGV. The DNA for the CDR3 is TGTGCCAGCAGCTTTTCGACTAGCGGGAGTTATGAGCAGTTCTTC. This encodes CASSFSTSGSYEQFF.

The CDR3 spells CASGQGNTGELFF. The CDR3 bases are TGTGCTAGCGGGCAGGGCAACACCGGGGAGCTGTTTTTT. The chain combines TRBV7-7 with TRBJ2-2; TRBD2 matches at 7 bases. Germline loops: CDR1 SSHAT, CDR2 FNYEAQ (reference sequence). The CDR3 is 13 amino acids.

The rearrangement joins TRBV19 to TRBJ2-2; 9 nucleotides agree with TRBD2. This CDR3 contains 18 residues. Looked up from germline, CDR1 is LNHDA and CDR2 is SQIVND (reference sequence). V lost 7 bases and J lost 0; bases outside the gene matches: 12. The CDR3 DNA is TGTGCCAGTACCCCAAGATCTAGCGGGACCACGAACACCGGGGAGCTGTTTTTT. This sequence encodes CASTPRSSGTTNTGELFF.

J is TRBJ2-7 and V is TRBV5-8; 9 bases are shared with TRBD1. With V trimmed by 6 bases and J by 2 bases, 9 bases remained unmatched. The CDR3 spans 15 residues. Germline V gene data show CDR1 as SGHTS and CDR2 as YDEGEE. CDR3 loop: CASTSLGTGTYEQYF. In nucleotides, the CDR3 is TGTGCCAGCACCTCCCTGGGGACAGGGACCTACGAGCAGTACTTC.

The chain links TRBV18 to TRBJ2-4; the D is unclear. V was shortened by 2 bases and J by 1 base, with 9 bases between the two germline ends. The CDR3 is 15 residues long. CDR1 and CDR2 (germline): KGHSH, LQKENI. The CDR3 bases are TGTGCCAGCTCACCATTAGAGGCGGCCAAAAACATTCAGTACTTC. This codes for CASSPLEAAKNIQYF.

The J gene is TRBJ2-3, the V gene TRBV7-8, with TRBD2 matching 9 bases. The CDR3 runs 16 residues. The V and J ends lost 5 bases and 6 bases, in that order; junction bases with no gene match: 12. The germline V gene has CDR1 SGHVS and CDR2 FQNEAQ. CDR3 amino acids: CASSTHGRGGRDTQYF. CDR3 sequence (DNA): TGTGCCAGCAGCACCCACGGGCGGGGGGGCCGGGATACGCAGTATTTT.

The gene calls are TRBV14 and TRBJ2-7, with D possibly TRBD1 on 6 matching bases. V lost 4 bases to trimming and J lost 0 bases, with 10 bases between them. This CDR3 region has 14 residues. Germline V CDR1 and CDR2: SGHDN, FVKESK. The CDR3 reads CASSRNRDSYEQYF. The CDR3 DNA reads as TGTGCCAGCAGCCGTAACAGGGACTCCTACGAGCAGTACTTC.

CDR3 sequence (DNA): TGTGCCAGCAGTTTAATAGGGACAGGGGGAAATGGCTACACCTTC. This codes for CASSLIGTGGNGYTF. The chain has TRBV28 and TRBJ1-2; 11 bases map to TRBD1. The germline CDR1 and CDR2 sequences are MDHEN and SYDVKM. This CDR3 is built from 15 residues. Losses at the gene ends were 2 bases for V and 6 bases for J; bases not matched to a gene: 5.

The CDR3 DNA follows: TGCGCCAGCACCCCCCCGGGCTTTGGAGGAAAGACCCAGTACTTC. This codes for CASTPPGFGGKTQYF. The chain is built from TRBV10-1 and TRBJ2-5; a possible D gene is TRBD2 (5 bases). Germline V gene lookup returns CDR1 WNHNN and CDR2 SYGVQD (reference sequence). This CDR3 comprises 15 residues. The V end was cut by 7 bases, the J end by 6 bases, with 21 bases between.

V usage is TRBV18 and J usage is TRBJ1-6; a weak D match, TRBD1 (6 bases). Trimming shortened V by 4 bases and J by 4 bases, and 8 bases separated the two germline ends. This CDR3 spans 14 amino acids. Looked up from germline, CDR1 is KGHSH and CDR2 is LQKENI. CDR3 sequence: CASSQDRYNSPLHF. CDR3 DNA sequence: TGTGCCAGCTCACAGGACAGATATAATTCACCCCTCCACTTT.

The genes are TRBV4-2 and TRBJ1-4; TRBD1 is a possible D gene (6 bases). V was trimmed by 4 bases and J by 6 bases, leaving 15 bases between them. The V gene's germline CDR1 is LGHNA and CDR2 YNFKEQ. There are 15 residues in the CDR3. Written as DNA, the CDR3 is TGTGCCAGCAGCCCAGGAGGCGGACAGTATGAAAAACTGTTTTTT. Protein product: CASSPGGGQYEKLFF.

The V and J genes are TRBV6-6 and TRBJ1-5; 8 bases map to TRBD1. V was pared by 2 bases and J by 7 bases, with 1 base of the junction left unmatched. The V gene's germline CDR1 is MNHNY and CDR2 SVGAGI (reference sequence). The CDR3 sequence is 13 residues long. Here the CDR3 reads CASSYDRGQPQHF. DNA for the CDR3: TGTGCCAGCAGTTACGACAGGGGCCAGCCCCAGCATTTT.

This sequence joins TRBV30 and TRBJ1-2; 11 bases align to TRBD1. Trimming took 4 bases from V and 7 from J; bases not matched to a gene: 8. From germline, CDR1 is GTSNPN and CDR2 SVGIG (reference sequence). The CDR3 covers 14 residues. The DNA for the CDR3 is TGTGCCTGGAACGTCGGACAGGGGGCGCTTGGCTACACCTTC. It translates to CAWNVGQGALGYTF.

The CDR3 coding sequence is TGTGCCAGCAGCTTAGTAGAGGGAGGAGAGCAGTACTTC. Translated, it gives CASSLVEGGEQYF. The chain uses TRBV11-3 and TRBJ2-7; TRBD2 is a possible D gene (6 bases). The V end was cut by 1 base, the J end by 7 bases, with 11 bases between. The germline CDR1 and CDR2 sequences are SGHNT and YENEEA. The CDR3 loop spans 13 amino acids.

Written as DNA, the CDR3 is TGTGCCAGTAGGCCTAGCTCCTACAATGAGCAGTTCTTC. Translation: CASRPSSYNEQFF. The gene calls are TRBV19 and TRBJ2-1; D ambiguous. CDR1 and CDR2 from the germline V gene are LNHDA and SQIVND (reference sequence). Trimming took 6 bases from V and 0 from J, leaving 6 bases between them. CDR3 length: 13 residues.

V is TRBV2 and J is TRBJ1-1; D is ambiguous. Deletions cut 7 bases from V and 0 bases from J, with 6 bases between. Per the germline V gene, CDR1 is SNHLY and CDR2 is FYNNEI. The CDR3 loop spans 12 amino acids. CDR3 DNA: TGTGCCAGCAATAATTTGAACACTGAAGCTTTCTTT. Translated, it gives CASNNLNTEAFF.